A selection of T cell receptor beta chains follows, all from one sample in a study of cytomegalovirus exposure and HLA in healthy donors. Using immunoSEQ multiplex PCR, the repertoire was profiled, and TCRdb retains in-frame clones only, with some absent. Of just over 85,000 clones listed, around three quarters are singletons. The material sequenced was PBMCs. Receptors originate from a middle-aged man in good health and CMV-seronegative. Both conserved end residues are part of each CDR3. The D gene is left open where the match is weak. A row's size may be missing; if present it is once, few, many or a size class.

clone_size	d_call	v_call	j_call	cdr3_nt	cdr3_aa
-	-	TRBV11-1	TRBJ2-2	TGTGCCAGCAGCTTTTACAGTACATCCAATTGGTACACCGGGGAGCTGTTTTTT	CASSFYSTSNWYTGELFF
once	TRBD1	TRBV4-3	TRBJ1-2	TGCGCCAGCAGCCCCCGGGACAGGGGACGTGGCTACACCTTC	CASSPRDRGRGYTF
few	TRBD1	TRBV7-2	TRBJ1-4	TGTGCCAGCAGGATTAGACAGGGGCCTAATGAAAAACTGTTTTTT	CASRIRQGPNEKLFF
once	TRBD1	TRBV4-3	TRBJ1-1	TGCGCCAGCAGCCACCCCCAGGGACAGATGAACACTGAAGCTTTCTTT	CASSHPQGQMNTEAFF
-	TRBD2	TRBV5-1	TRBJ2-5	TGCGCCAGCAGCTTCGCGGGGGGGGAAGAGACCCAGTACTTC	CASSFAGGEETQYF
-	-	TRBV9	TRBJ2-5	TGTGCCAGCAGCGCAATAGGTGGAGGTGTAGAGACCCAGTACTTC	CASSAIGGGVETQYF
-	TRBD1	TRBV5-4	TRBJ1-4	TGTGCCAGCAGCGCCGATCCAGGGGGCGATGAAAAACTGTTTTTT	CASSADPGGDEKLFF
few	-	TRBV11-2	TRBJ1-2	TGTGCCAGCAGCTTAGATCACGAACCCGGACAGTGGTATGGCTACACCTTC	CASSLDHEPGQWYGYTF
-	-	TRBV9	TRBJ1-1	TGTGCCAGCAGCGTAGTTCCAGGGCAGACTGAAGCTTTCTTT	CASSVVPGQTEAFF
-	-	TRBV27	TRBJ1-5	TGTGCCAGCAGTTCGCCCACTCACAGAGCCTCCCCGCATTTT	CASSSPTHRASPHF
few	TRBD1	TRBV7-9	TRBJ1-1	TGTGCCAGCCGCCGACAGGGGGCAAATGAAGCTTTCTTT	CASRRQGANEAFF
-	-	TRBV4-1	TRBJ2-7	TGCGCCAGCAGCCTGGGCGAGGGCGGTTATTGGGAGCAGTACTTC	CASSLGEGGYWEQYF
-	-	TRBV9	TRBJ1-3	TGTGCCAGCAGCGCCCCTCGACAGGACCTCTCTGGAAACACCATATATTTT	CASSAPRQDLSGNTIYF
few	TRBD2	TRBV6-6	TRBJ2-1	TGTGCCAGCAGTTACGGAGAGCGGGGGTACAATGAGCAGTTCTTC	CASSYGERGYNEQFF
-	TRBD2	TRBV11-2	TRBJ2-7	TGTGCCAGCAGCTTACTCCGGACTAGCGGGGACCCTTACGAGCAGTACTTC	CASSLLRTSGDPYEQYF
-	TRBD2	TRBV4-3	TRBJ2-7	TGCGCCAGCAGCCAAGCAACGGGGGGGGCCTACGAGCAGTACTTC	CASSQATGGAYEQYF
-	-	TRBV6-1	TRBJ1-4	TGTGCCAGCAGCCTCTTGAGGGGGACGGAGGAAAAACTGTTTTTT	CASSLLRGTEEKLFF
few	-	TRBV27	TRBJ1-2	TGTGCCAGCAGGGGGGCTGCCAACTATGGCTACACCTTC	CASRGAANYGYTF
-	-	TRBV27	TRBJ1-6	TGTGCCAGCACCCCCGGGGGGGGGAGTTCACCCCTCCACTTT	CASTPGGGSSPLHF
once	-	TRBV7-2	TRBJ1-6	TGTGCCAGCGGCGCCCAGGTGGCCCTCCACTTT	CASGAQVALHF
-	TRBD2	TRBV7-8	TRBJ2-1	TGTGCCAGCAGCAATCTAGCGGGGGCACAGTTCTTC	CASSNLAGAQFF
-	-	TRBV15	TRBJ1-5	TGTGCCACCAGCAGAGACCCGGGGGTTCTTCCTCCCCAGCATTTT	CATSRDPGVLPPQHF
-	-	TRBV7-3	TRBJ2-2	TGTGCCAGCAGCCCAGAGGTTAACACCGGGGAGCTGTTTTTT	CASSPEVNTGELFF
-	TRBD1	TRBV15	TRBJ1-5	TGTGCCACCAGCGGACAGGGGGCCGATCAGCCCCAGCATTTT	CATSGQGADQPQHF
-	-	TRBV6-1	TRBJ2-3	TGTGCCAGCAGTGAAGAGGCAGGGGGCACAGATACGCAGTATTTT	CASSEEAGGTDTQYF
few	-	TRBV11-2	TRBJ1-2	TGTGCCAGCAGCTTAGCAGGGTTAGATGGCTACACCTTC	CASSLAGLDGYTF
-	-	TRBV7-8	TRBJ2-2	TGTGCCAGCAGCTTGGGGCCGACTAGAACCGGGGAGCTGTTTTTT	CASSLGPTRTGELFF
-	TRBD2	TRBV6-6	TRBJ2-5	TGTGCCAGCAGAGATAGCGGGGGGGCCGGGCGAGAGACCCAGTACTTC	CASRDSGGAGRETQYF
-	-	TRBV6-5	TRBJ2-7	TGTGCCAGCGCAAATGGGTGGCAGGGGAGCGGCGAGCAGTACTTC	CASANGWQGSGEQYF
-	-	TRBV18	TRBJ2-7	TGTGCCAGCTCTCCCCGACCGGACACTCTCTACGAGCAGTACTTC	CASSPRPDTLYEQYF
-	-	TRBV28	TRBJ1-3	TGTGCCAGCAGTCCCCTGGTACCCTCAGGGATTGGAAACACCATATATTTT	CASSPLVPSGIGNTIYF
-	TRBD1	TRBV2	TRBJ1-5	TGTGCCAGCAGTGACCGGACAGGGGGCAGGCAGCCCCAGCATTTT	CASSDRTGGRQPQHF
-	TRBD1	TRBV5-4	TRBJ2-1	TGTGCCAGCAGCCCCGGGACAGGAGCCTACAATGAGCAGTTCTTC	CASSPGTGAYNEQFF
-	-	TRBV2	TRBJ1-2	TGTGCCAGCCGGGTTGTGCGACAGTGGATCTTC	CASRVVRQWIF
-	TRBD1	TRBV29-1	TRBJ2-3	TGCAGCGTTGAAGGGACAGGGGGCGGGGACACAGATACGCAGTATTTT	CSVEGTGGGDTDTQYF
once	-	TRBV5-1	TRBJ2-7	TGCGCCAGCAGCACGACAGGGGCGGGGGCCGAGCAGTACTTC	CASSTTGAGAEQYF
-	TRBD1	TRBV2	TRBJ1-2	TGTGCCAGCATCGGACAGGGGCCTGACTATGGCTACACCTTC	CASIGQGPDYGYTF
once	TRBD1	TRBV29-1	TRBJ2-1	TGCAGCGTTGGGACAGGAGCTGAGCAGTTCTTC	CSVGTGAEQFF
-	-	TRBV7-2	TRBJ2-7	TGTGCCAGCAGCTCAACATCTAGAGGGCGCTACGAGCAGTACTTC	CASSSTSRGRYEQYF
few	-	TRBV30	TRBJ1-1	TGTGCCTGGGTAGGCAGGGGCGGAACTGAAGCTTTCTTT	CAWVGRGGTEAFF
-	TRBD2	TRBV6-4	TRBJ2-1	TGTGCCAGCAGAAAGACTAGCGGGGGCCCCCGCTCCTACAATGAGCAGTTCTTC	CASRKTSGGPRSYNEQFF
-	-	TRBV6-1	TRBJ1-5	TGTGCCAGCCTTACCGCAGGATATAGCAATCAGCCCCAGCATTTT	CASLTAGYSNQPQHF
-	-	TRBV27	TRBJ1-1	TGTGCCAGCAGTTTAAGCAGGGGACGGAACACTGAAGCTTTCTTT	CASSLSRGRNTEAFF
-	TRBD2	TRBV14	TRBJ2-1	TGTGCCAGCAGCCAAGGGCTAGCGGGGTACAATGAGCAGTTCTTC	CASSQGLAGYNEQFF
-	-	TRBV19	TRBJ2-1	TGTGCCAGTACCCCGTACAGGGCGGAATCCTACAATGAGCAGTTCTTC	CASTPYRAESYNEQFF
-	-	TRBV10-1	TRBJ2-1	TGCGCCAGCAGTGGGGCCCTCTTCTGGGTCTCCTACAATGAGCAGTTCTTC	CASSGALFWVSYNEQFF
-	-	TRBV7-7	TRBJ1-4	TGTGCCAGCAGCCAAGCCTCGAATGAAAAACTGTTTTTT	CASSQASNEKLFF
-	-	TRBV21-1	TRBJ1-6	TGTGCCAGCAGCAAAGTCCCCACATTGGCTTGTTCACCCCTCCACTTT	CASSKVPTLACSPLHF
-	TRBD1	TRBV15	TRBJ1-4	TGTGCCACCAGCAGGGAAACCGGGACAGCGGATGAAAAACTGTTTTTT	CATSRETGTADEKLFF
-	-	TRBV7-2	TRBJ1-2	TGTGCCAGCAGCTTATTAGGGCAGGGATATGGCTACACCTTC	CASSLLGQGYGYTF
-	TRBD1	TRBV30	TRBJ2-7	TGTGCCTGGAATGTACCGGGACAGAGTTACGAGCAGTACTTC	CAWNVPGQSYEQYF